The 28 T cell receptor beta chains below were found in one sample sequenced in a study of T-cell memory formation after mild COVID-19. TCRdb recomputed calls from the 5' RACE reads with MiXCR, one row per CDR3 protein. The sample lists some 130,000 distinct CDR3 sequences, 16% occurring once. Source material: PBMCs or a T cell subset sorted from them (not recorded which). The receptor set was obtained from an adult woman who had mild COVID-19 (a few samples of this study predate the infection). Cell type and time point are not known.

The gene calls are TRBV6-1 and TRBJ2-2, with D maybe TRBD2 (6 bases). Trimming pared 5 bases from V and 2 bases from J, leaving 24 bases between. The CDR3 consists of 19 residues. CDR1 is MNHNS, CDR2 SASEGT, per germline. The CDR3: CASSRTTYDGTGNTGELFF. The DNA for the CDR3 is TGTGCCAGCAGTCGAACCACCTACGACGGGACTGGAAACACCGGGGAGCTGTTTTTT.

There are a few counts of this clonotype. The gene calls are TRBV6-1 and TRBJ2-2; D is perhaps TRBD1 (5 bases). Per germline, CDR1 MNHNS and CDR2 SASEGT. Trimming shortened V by 2 bases and J by 3 bases, and 10 bases separated the two germline ends. The CDR3 runs to 15 residues. The CDR3 nucleotides read TGTGCCAGCAGTGAATATTTAGGGGACACCGGGGAGCTGTTTTTT. This gives the protein CASSEYLGDTGELFF.

This clonotype was detected a few times. This chain connects TRBV6-2 or TRBV6-3 to TRBJ2-7, with a possible D match to TRBD2 (5 bases). This CDR3 region has 12 residues. The germline V and J ends were trimmed by 6 bases and 0 bases, with 6 bases remaining between them. CDR1 MNHEY and CDR2 SVGEGT come from the germline V gene. CDR3 sequence: CASRGVSYEQYF. CDR3 DNA: TGTGCCAGCAGGGGAGTCTCCTACGAGCAGTACTTC.

A remark on this clonotype: This sequence may be a read error, since a much larger clone differs from it by one base. In nucleotides, the CDR3 is TGTGCCACCGGGGAGCAGACCAATTCACCCCTCAACTTT. It is translated as CATGEQTNSPLNF. The rearrangement uses TRBV6-5 and TRBJ1-6; no clear D. Germline loops: CDR1 MNHEY, CDR2 SVGAGI. CDR3 length equals 13 residues.

V gene TRBV5-1 combines with J gene TRBJ2-3; a possible D gene is TRBD2 (5 bases). The CDR3 loop spans 14 amino acids. V was trimmed by 4 bases and J by 2 bases, leaving 11 bases between them. Looked up from germline, CDR1 is SGHRS and CDR2 is YFSETQ. The CDR3 loop is CASSEGRYTDTQYF. The CDR3 DNA reads as TGCGCCAGCAGCGAGGGCCGCTACACAGATACGCAGTATTTT.

The chain links TRBV7-1 to TRBJ1-1; D uncertain. TRBV7-1 is treated as an ORF (open reading frame) with a function not yet certain. V was pared by 6 bases and J by 2 bases, with 13 bases between. The length of the CDR3 is 14 residues. In DNA form, the CDR3 reads TGTGCCAGCAGTGAATTAGGCGTTAACACTGAAGCTTTCTTT. It is translated as CASSELGVNTEAFF.

This chain joins TRBV5-1 and TRBJ2-3, with D unclear. The CDR3 loop spans 15 amino acids. V was trimmed by 3 bases and J by 2 bases, leaving 13 bases between them. The germline gives CDR1 SGHRS, CDR2 YFSETQ. The CDR3 DNA is TGCGCCAGCAGCTCCGACAACATTAACACAGATACGCAGTATTTT. Protein: CASSSDNINTDTQYF.

There are a few counts of this clonotype. The chain recombines TRBV6-5 with TRBJ1-1, with D perhaps matching TRBD1 (6 bases). This CDR3 comprises 14 residues. Trimming took 0 bases from V and 4 from J, leaving 9 bases between them. The germline V gene has CDR1 MNHEY and CDR2 SVGAGI. CDR3: CASSYSQGSTEAFF. Written as DNA, the CDR3 is TGTGCCAGCAGTTACTCCCAGGGGTCCACTGAAGCTTTCTTT.

The rearrangement links TRBV5-1 to TRBJ2-1; TRBD2 is a possible D gene (6 bases). The germline V gene encodes CDR1 SGHRS and CDR2 YFSETQ. The length of the CDR3 is 15 residues. V was trimmed by 0 bases and J by 6 bases, leaving 13 bases between them. The CDR3 spells CASSLDPGDPNEQFF. Written as DNA, the CDR3 is TGCGCCAGCAGCTTGGATCCGGGGGACCCCAATGAGCAGTTCTTC.

The chain employs TRBV27 and TRBJ2-7; D gene ambiguous. The CDR3 consists of 15 residues. Germline CDR1 reads MNHEY; CDR2 reads SMNVEV (reference sequence). V was pared by 6 bases and J by 5 bases, with 20 bases between. This chain's CDR3 is CASSPLGSLDDEQYF. The CDR3 coding sequence is TGTGCCAGCAGCCCGTTGGGCAGCCTCGACGACGAGCAGTACTTC.

This clonotype was picked up a small number of times. This chain uses TRBV29-1 with TRBJ2-2; D is uncertain. Germline CDR1 reads SQVTM; CDR2 reads ANQGSEA. V was pared by 3 bases and J by 1 base, with 6 bases between. There are 13 residues in the CDR3. The CDR3 sequence: CSVDTGNTGELFF. CDR3 sequence (DNA): TGCAGCGTTGACACCGGGAACACCGGGGAGCTGTTTTTT.

The chain couples TRBV19 to TRBJ2-7; 7 bases line up with TRBD2. Germline loops: CDR1 LNHDA, CDR2 SQIVND (reference sequence). CDR3 length: 14 amino acids. The junction had 6 bases not matched to a gene; V was cut back by 3 bases and J by 4 bases. CDR3 sequence (DNA): TGTGCCAGTAGTATGCTCGCGGGAGTGTACGAGCAGTACTTC. Translating it yields CASSMLAGVYEQYF.

V gene TRBV21-1 combines with J gene TRBJ1-2; TRBD1, the D gene given by the table, was not confirmed from the DNA. TRBV21-1 is given as a pseudogene. The CDR3 loop spans 15 amino acids. For the CDR3, the DNA is TGTGCCAGCAGCCCCCGGGACAGGGCCCGGGAGGGCTACACCTTC. The encoded protein is CASSPRDRAREGYTF.

In its sample, this clonotype was seen a few times. The chain combines TRBV5-1 with TRBJ1-1, with 8 bases fitting TRBD1. Losses at the gene ends were 4 bases for V and 2 bases for J; bases not matched to a gene: 7. The CDR3 spans 15 residues. Germline V lookup: CDR1 SGHRS, CDR2 YFSETQ. CDR3 region: CASSPWTGSNTEAFF. The CDR3 DNA reads TGCGCCAGCAGCCCCTGGACAGGGTCAAACACTGAAGCTTTCTTT.

This clonotype showed up just a few times. V is TRBV9 and J is TRBJ2-1, with TRBD2 identical over 13 bases. The CDR3 spans 17 residues. Germline V CDR1 and CDR2: SGDLS, YYNGEE. V lost 3 bases and J lost 4; bases outside the gene matches: 7. In nucleotides, the CDR3 is TGTGCCAGCAGCGCGAGATGGACTAGCGGGGGATACAATGAGCAGTTCTTC. This gives the protein CASSARWTSGGYNEQFF.

V usage is TRBV7-9 and J usage is TRBJ2-1; D gene ambiguous. The V gene lost 2 bases and the J gene lost 0 bases, with 11 bases spanning the gap. This CDR3 spans 16 amino acids. Per germline, CDR1 SEHNR and CDR2 FQNEAQ (reference sequence). The CDR3 DNA reads as TGTGCCAGCAGCTTATCTGATTCGAGCTCCTACAATGAGCAGTTCTTC. Its protein is CASSLSDSSSYNEQFF.

This clonotype was observed a few times. The chain is built from TRBV24-1 and TRBJ2-7; perhaps TRBD1 as D (6 bases). Germline V lookup: CDR1 KGHDR, CDR2 SFDVKD. There are 16 residues in the CDR3. V was trimmed by 1 base and J by 2 bases, leaving 14 bases between them. The chain's CDR3 is CATSDFWTALTYEQYF. The CDR3 DNA reads as TGTGCCACCAGTGATTTTTGGACAGCCCTTACCTACGAGCAGTACTTC.

This clonotype turned up a few times. The chain carries TRBV29-1 and TRBJ2-7, with a possible D match to TRBD2 (6 bases). Trimming removed 8 bases from V and 6 bases from J, with 17 bases in between. CDR1 and CDR2 from the germline V gene are SQVTM and ANQGSEA. This CDR3 contains 12 residues. The CDR3: CSSRGSGGEQYF. CDR3 nucleotide sequence: TGCAGCTCCCGGGGGTCAGGTGGCGAGCAGTACTTC.

This clonotype was observed a few times. The chain employs TRBV6-6 and TRBJ1-1; 8 bases are a match to TRBD1. This CDR3 is 14 amino acids long. Per the germline V gene, CDR1 is MNHNY and CDR2 is SVGAGI (reference sequence). Here the CDR3 reads CGVSGGRGNTEAFF. In nucleotides, the CDR3 is TGTGGAGTGTCAGGGGGCCGGGGGAACACTGAAGCTTTCTTT.

This clonotype was counted many times. The chain employs TRBV18 and TRBJ2-6, with D unclear. Germline CDR1 and CDR2: KGHSH and LQKENI. V lost 2 bases to trimming and J lost 1 base, with 6 bases between them. This CDR3 region has 15 residues. The CDR3: CASSPGNSGANVLTF. CDR3 nucleotide sequence: TGTGCCAGCTCACCAGGGAATTCTGGGGCCAACGTCCTGACTTTC.

Only a few counts were recorded for this clonotype. The V call is TRBV7-9, the J call TRBJ2-1; D is possibly TRBD1 (6 bases). This CDR3 contains 14 residues. Trimming took off 3 bases at V and 4 bases at J, with 10 bases between the two ends. Looked up from germline, CDR1 is SEHNR and CDR2 is FQNEAQ (reference sequence). CDR3 in amino acids: CASSFPDRYNEQFF. CDR3 DNA sequence: TGTGCCAGCAGCTTTCCCGACAGGTACAATGAGCAGTTCTTC.

Only a few counts were recorded for this clonotype. V gene TRBV7-6 combines with J gene TRBJ2-1, with a possible D match to TRBD2 (5 bases). The CDR3 sequence is 15 residues long. Per the germline V gene, CDR1 is SGHVS and CDR2 is FNYEAQ. V gave up 5 bases and J gave up 1 base, with 12 bases separating them. This chain's CDR3 is CASSQYGGSYNEQFF. CDR3 sequence (DNA): TGTGCCAGCAGCCAATATGGAGGATCCTACAATGAGCAGTTCTTC.

The genes are TRBV9 and TRBJ2-2, with TRBD2 identical over 7 bases. V was clipped by 0 bases and J by 4 bases; unmatched bases: 9. This CDR3 has 17 amino acids. Per the germline V gene, CDR1 is SGDLS and CDR2 is YYNGEE. For the CDR3, the DNA is TGTGCCAGCAGCGTAGCTTACCTAGCGGTGGGCACCGGGGAGCTGTTTTTT. Its protein is CASSVAYLAVGTGELFF. The full variable domain, completed using reference TRBV9 and TRBJ2-2, is DSGVTQTPKHLITATGQRVTLRCSPRSGDLSVYWYQQSLDQGLQFLIQYYNGEERAKGNILERFSAQQFPDLHSELNLSSLELGDSALYFCASSVAYLAVGTGELFFGEGSRLTVL.

This rearrangement joins TRBV10-3 to TRBJ1-6, with TRBD1 matching over 9 bases. Losses at the gene ends were 2 bases for V and 6 bases for J; bases not matched to a gene: 8. This CDR3 spans 17 amino acids. Germline CDR1 reads ENHRY; CDR2 reads SYGVKD. CDR3: CAISEKGQGPGNSPLHF. For the CDR3, the DNA is TGTGCCATCAGTGAGAAGGGACAGGGACCGGGTAATTCACCCCTCCACTTT.

The J gene is TRBJ2-5, the V gene TRBV5-1; D is unclear. Looked up from germline, CDR1 is SGHRS and CDR2 is YFSETQ. This CDR3 is built from 13 residues. The germline V and J ends were trimmed by 4 bases and 5 bases, with 12 bases remaining between them. The CDR3 region has the DNA TGCGCCAGCAGCCCGGGCCACGTTGAGACCCAGTACTTC. It codes for CASSPGHVETQYF.

In its sample, this clonotype was seen once. This rearrangement joins TRBV20-1 to TRBJ2-6; D is unresolved. CDR1 is DFQATT and CDR2 is SNEGSKA in the germline V gene (reference sequence). Deletions cut 1 base from V and 0 bases from J, with 13 bases between. The CDR3 runs 17 residues. In nucleotides, the CDR3 is TGCAGTGCTAGAGCGGTGGCTGTCTCCTCTGGGGCCAACGTCCTGACTTTC. It encodes CSARAVAVSSGANVLTF.

This clonotype has just a few counts. The chain couples TRBV20-1 to TRBJ2-5; possibly TRBD1 or TRBD2 for D (7 bases each). The germline V and J ends were trimmed by 6 bases and 2 bases, with 22 bases remaining between them. This CDR3 has 16 amino acids. CDR1 DFQATT and CDR2 SNEGSKA come from the germline V gene (reference sequence). DNA of the CDR3: TGCAGTGCCAGGACTAGAGGGGGCGTGGTACAAGAGACCCAGTACTTC. This sequence encodes CSARTRGGVVQETQYF.

V is TRBV24-1 and J is TRBJ1-5; D may be TRBD1 (5 bases). The germline V gene encodes CDR1 KGHDR and CDR2 SFDVKD. V was cut by 7 bases and J by 4 bases, with 16 bases left in between. The CDR3 sequence is 15 residues long. CDR3 sequence reads: CATSGGTPGNQPQHF. The CDR3 region has the DNA TGTGCCACCAGCGGGGGGACTCCTGGGAATCAGCCCCAGCATTTT.